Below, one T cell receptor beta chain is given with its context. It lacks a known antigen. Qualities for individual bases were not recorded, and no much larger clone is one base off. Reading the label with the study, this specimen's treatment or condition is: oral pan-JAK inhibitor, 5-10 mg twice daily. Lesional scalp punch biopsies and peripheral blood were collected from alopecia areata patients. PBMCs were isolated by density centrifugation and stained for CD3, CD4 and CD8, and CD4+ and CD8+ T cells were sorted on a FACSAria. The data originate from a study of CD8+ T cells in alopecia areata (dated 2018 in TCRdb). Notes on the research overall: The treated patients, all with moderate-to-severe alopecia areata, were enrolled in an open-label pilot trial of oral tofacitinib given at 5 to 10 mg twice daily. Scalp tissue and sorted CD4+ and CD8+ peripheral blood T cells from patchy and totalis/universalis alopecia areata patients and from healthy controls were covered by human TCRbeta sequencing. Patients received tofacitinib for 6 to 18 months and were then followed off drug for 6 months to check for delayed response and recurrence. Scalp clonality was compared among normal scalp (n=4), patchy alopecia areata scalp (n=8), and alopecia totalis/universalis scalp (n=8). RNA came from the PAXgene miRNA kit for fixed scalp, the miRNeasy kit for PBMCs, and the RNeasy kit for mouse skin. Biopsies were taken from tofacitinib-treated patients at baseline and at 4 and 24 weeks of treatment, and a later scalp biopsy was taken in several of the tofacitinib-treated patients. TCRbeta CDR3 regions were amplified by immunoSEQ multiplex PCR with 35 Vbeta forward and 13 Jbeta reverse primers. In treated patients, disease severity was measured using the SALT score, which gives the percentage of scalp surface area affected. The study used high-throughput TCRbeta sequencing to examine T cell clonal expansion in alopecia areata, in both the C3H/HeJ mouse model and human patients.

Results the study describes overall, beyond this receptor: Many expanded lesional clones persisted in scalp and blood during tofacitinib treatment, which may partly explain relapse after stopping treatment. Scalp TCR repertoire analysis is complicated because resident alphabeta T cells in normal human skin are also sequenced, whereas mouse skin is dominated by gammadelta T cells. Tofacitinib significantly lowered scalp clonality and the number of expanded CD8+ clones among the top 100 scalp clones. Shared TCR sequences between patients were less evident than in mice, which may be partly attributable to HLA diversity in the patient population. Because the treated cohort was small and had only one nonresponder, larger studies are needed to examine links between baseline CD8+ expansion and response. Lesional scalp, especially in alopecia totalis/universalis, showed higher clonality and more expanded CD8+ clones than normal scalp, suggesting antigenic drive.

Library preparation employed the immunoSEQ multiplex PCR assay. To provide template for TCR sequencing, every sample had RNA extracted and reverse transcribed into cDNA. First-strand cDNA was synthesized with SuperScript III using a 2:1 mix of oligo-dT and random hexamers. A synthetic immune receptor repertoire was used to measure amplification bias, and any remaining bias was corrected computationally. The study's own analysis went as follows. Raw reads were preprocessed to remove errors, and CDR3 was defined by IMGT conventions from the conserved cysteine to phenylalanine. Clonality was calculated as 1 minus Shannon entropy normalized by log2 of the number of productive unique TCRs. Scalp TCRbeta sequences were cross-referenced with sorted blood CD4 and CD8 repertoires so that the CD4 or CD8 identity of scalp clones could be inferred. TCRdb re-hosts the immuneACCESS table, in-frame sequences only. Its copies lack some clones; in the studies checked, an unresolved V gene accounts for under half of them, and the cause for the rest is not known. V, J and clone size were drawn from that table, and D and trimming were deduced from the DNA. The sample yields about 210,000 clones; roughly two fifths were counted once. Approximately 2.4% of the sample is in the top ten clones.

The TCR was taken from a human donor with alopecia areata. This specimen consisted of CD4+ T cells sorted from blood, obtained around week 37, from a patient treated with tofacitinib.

The nucleotide sequence is TGCGCCAGCAGCCAAGAGGCGGTGAGCTCCTACGAGCAGTACTTC. Its protein product is CASSQEAVSSYEQYF. The chain is encoded by TRBV4-3 joined to TRBJ2-7, with the D gene not clear enough to name. Trimming takes 0 bases from V and 0 bases from J, and the germline ends sit 9 bases apart. In the germline V gene, CDR1 corresponds to LGHNA and CDR2 to YSLEER. The CDR3 spans 15 residues, from the cysteine through the phenylalanine. The sequence is cut down to CDR3 DNA, 45 bases in frame from base 1.